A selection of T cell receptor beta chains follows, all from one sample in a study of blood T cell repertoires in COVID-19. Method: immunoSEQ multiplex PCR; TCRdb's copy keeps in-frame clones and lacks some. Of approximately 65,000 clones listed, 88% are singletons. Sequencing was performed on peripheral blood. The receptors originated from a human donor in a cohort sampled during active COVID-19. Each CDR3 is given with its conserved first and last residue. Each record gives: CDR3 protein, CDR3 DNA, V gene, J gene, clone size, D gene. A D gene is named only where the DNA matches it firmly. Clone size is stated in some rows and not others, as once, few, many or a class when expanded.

CDR3aa: CASSLSGAGANVLTF; CDR3nt: TGTGCCAGCAGCTTATCAGGGGCTGGGGCCAACGTCCTGACTTTC; v_gene: TRBV7-9; j_gene: TRBJ2-6; abundance: -; d_gene: -
CDR3aa: CASSLAGGTYEQYF; CDR3nt: TGTGCCAGCAGCTTAGCGGGGGGGACCTACGAGCAGTACTTC; v_gene: TRBV7-9; j_gene: TRBJ2-7; abundance: -; d_gene: TRBD2
CDR3aa: CASSLVAGGPYEQYF; CDR3nt: TGCGCCAGCAGCTTGGTAGCGGGGGGGCCCTACGAGCAGTACTTC; v_gene: TRBV5-1; j_gene: TRBJ2-7; abundance: -; d_gene: TRBD2
CDR3aa: CASSGRGGNSYNEQFF; CDR3nt: TGTGCCAGCAGCGGCCGTGGCGGGAACTCCTACAATGAGCAGTTCTTC; v_gene: TRBV3-1/TRBV3-2; j_gene: TRBJ2-1; abundance: -; d_gene: -
CDR3aa: CASSEALGAGGQVTDTQYF; CDR3nt: TGTGCCAGCAGTGAAGCGCTGGGGGCGGGAGGGCAGGTGACAGATACGCAGTATTTT; v_gene: TRBV2; j_gene: TRBJ2-3; abundance: -; d_gene: TRBD2
CDR3aa: CASSPGQGDEQYF; CDR3nt: TGTGCCAGCAGCCCCGGTCAGGGCGACGAGCAGTACTTC; v_gene: TRBV7-3; j_gene: TRBJ2-7; abundance: -; d_gene: -
CDR3aa: CASSPSWLSETQYF; CDR3nt: TGTGCCAGCAGCCCATCGTGGCTGTCGGAGACCCAGTACTTC; v_gene: TRBV7-2; j_gene: TRBJ2-5; abundance: -; d_gene: -
CDR3aa: CASSLRGGGRANTGELFF; CDR3nt: TGTGCCAGCAGCTTAAGGGGTGGCGGTCGCGCGAACACCGGGGAGCTGTTTTTT; v_gene: TRBV11-2; j_gene: TRBJ2-2; abundance: -; d_gene: -
CDR3aa: CASSPPGTGVYEQYF; CDR3nt: TGTGCCAGCAGTCCCCCTGGGACAGGGGTCTACGAGCAGTACTTC; v_gene: TRBV28; j_gene: TRBJ2-7; abundance: -; d_gene: TRBD1
CDR3aa: CASSPQTDTQYF; CDR3nt: TGCGCCAGCAGCCCGCAGACAGATACGCAGTATTTT; v_gene: TRBV5-1; j_gene: TRBJ2-3; abundance: -; d_gene: -
CDR3aa: CASSPFDREAGYTF; CDR3nt: TGTGCCAGCAGCCCCTTTGACAGGGAGGCTGGCTACACCTTC; v_gene: TRBV7-2; j_gene: TRBJ1-2; abundance: -; d_gene: TRBD1
CDR3aa: CASSREPGQNSYEQYF; CDR3nt: TGCGCCAGCAGCCGAGAACCGGGACAGAACTCCTACGAGCAGTACTTC; v_gene: TRBV4-1; j_gene: TRBJ2-7; abundance: -; d_gene: TRBD1
CDR3aa: CSVEVGGRRSEQFF; CDR3nt: TGCAGCGTCGAGGTAGGGGGTCGACGGAGTGAGCAGTTCTTC; v_gene: TRBV29-1; j_gene: TRBJ2-1; abundance: -; d_gene: -
CDR3aa: CASRRTSGGFTDTQYF; CDR3nt: TGTGCCAGCAGGAGGACTAGCGGGGGATTCACAGATACGCAGTATTTT; v_gene: TRBV2; j_gene: TRBJ2-3; abundance: -; d_gene: TRBD2
CDR3aa: CASSSYLDRGSYGYTF; CDR3nt: TGTGCCAGCAGCTCGTACCTGGACAGGGGGTCCTATGGCTACACCTTC; v_gene: TRBV3-1/TRBV3-2; j_gene: TRBJ1-2; abundance: -; d_gene: TRBD1
CDR3aa: CASSRTGGTDTQYF; CDR3nt: TGTGCCAGCAGTCGGACAGGGGGCACAGATACGCAGTATTTT; v_gene: TRBV2; j_gene: TRBJ2-3; abundance: -; d_gene: TRBD1
CDR3aa: CASSQQPGTAYNEQFF; CDR3nt: TGCGCCAGCAGCCAACAACCCGGGACAGCATACAATGAGCAGTTCTTC; v_gene: TRBV4-1; j_gene: TRBJ2-1; abundance: -; d_gene: TRBD1
CDR3aa: CASSPTDRSSDTQYF; CDR3nt: TGTGCCAGCAGTCCAACGGACAGGTCCTCAGATACGCAGTATTTT; v_gene: TRBV27; j_gene: TRBJ2-3; abundance: -; d_gene: TRBD1
CDR3aa: CASSERRVRGTEAFF; CDR3nt: TGTGCCAGCAGTGAAAGAAGGGTAAGGGGAACTGAAGCTTTCTTT; v_gene: TRBV6-1; j_gene: TRBJ1-1; abundance: -; d_gene: -
CDR3aa: CASSITSGRAGRDIQYF; CDR3nt: TGTGCCAGCAGTATTACTAGCGGGAGGGCCGGGAGGGACATTCAGTACTTC; v_gene: TRBV28; j_gene: TRBJ2-4; abundance: once; d_gene: TRBD2
CDR3aa: CASSFTMGSGPLHF; CDR3nt: TGTGCCAGCAGTTTCACCATGGGGTCGGGGCCCCTCCACTTT; v_gene: TRBV13; j_gene: TRBJ1-6; abundance: -; d_gene: -
CDR3aa: CASSTTGDREKLFF; CDR3nt: TGTGCCAGTAGTACGACAGGGGATAGGGAAAAACTGTTTTTT; v_gene: TRBV19; j_gene: TRBJ1-4; abundance: -; d_gene: TRBD1
CDR3aa: CASAEVGGLAYGYTF; CDR3nt: TGTGCCAGTGCAGAGGTTGGGGGCCTGGCCTATGGCTACACCTTC; v_gene: TRBV19; j_gene: TRBJ1-2; abundance: -; d_gene: -
CDR3aa: CASSGLARETQYF; CDR3nt: TGTGCCAGCAGCGGACTAGCGAGAGAGACCCAGTACTTC; v_gene: TRBV5-5; j_gene: TRBJ2-5; abundance: -; d_gene: TRBD2
CDR3aa: CASSSTQGGAFAGELFF; CDR3nt: TGTGCCAGCAGCTCCACTCAAGGCGGAGCGTTCGCCGGGGAGCTGTTTTTT; v_gene: TRBV3-1/TRBV3-2; j_gene: TRBJ2-2; abundance: -; d_gene: -
CDR3aa: CATSKRTGDGYTF; CDR3nt: TGTGCCACCAGCAAGAGGACAGGGGACGGCTACACCTTC; v_gene: TRBV24-1; j_gene: TRBJ1-2; abundance: few; d_gene: TRBD1